The sample holds one count of the clone carrying this T cell receptor (beta chain). This entry belongs to a study of blood T cell repertoires in COVID-19. Overall study context: COVID-19 samples collected from the United States, Italy and Spain covered acute and convalescent phases. The analysed material was cDNA or gDNA that came from T cells, B-cell-depleted T cells, or PBMCs.

Germline CDR1 reads KGHSH; CDR2 reads LQKENI. Losses at the gene ends were 6 bases for V and 7 bases for J; bases not matched to a gene: 3. The CDR3 is 12 residues long. Per the study methods: Reference gene primer amplification in the assay estimated nucleated cell counts. Produced via immunoSEQ multiplex PCR; TCRdb's table is partial and in-frame only. V and J calls and clone size come straight from that table; D and trimming were deduced from the DNA. The sample lists tens of thousands of clones, approximately 93% occurring once. The gene calls are TRBV18 and TRBJ1-1; 9 bases map to TRBD1. The sequenced sample consisted of peripheral blood. This clonotype originated in a man aged 50 to 59 with active COVID-19. The CDR3 spells CASSTGQGEAFF. Here the CDR3 DNA reads TGTGCCAGCTCTACGGGACAGGGTGAAGCTTTCTTT.